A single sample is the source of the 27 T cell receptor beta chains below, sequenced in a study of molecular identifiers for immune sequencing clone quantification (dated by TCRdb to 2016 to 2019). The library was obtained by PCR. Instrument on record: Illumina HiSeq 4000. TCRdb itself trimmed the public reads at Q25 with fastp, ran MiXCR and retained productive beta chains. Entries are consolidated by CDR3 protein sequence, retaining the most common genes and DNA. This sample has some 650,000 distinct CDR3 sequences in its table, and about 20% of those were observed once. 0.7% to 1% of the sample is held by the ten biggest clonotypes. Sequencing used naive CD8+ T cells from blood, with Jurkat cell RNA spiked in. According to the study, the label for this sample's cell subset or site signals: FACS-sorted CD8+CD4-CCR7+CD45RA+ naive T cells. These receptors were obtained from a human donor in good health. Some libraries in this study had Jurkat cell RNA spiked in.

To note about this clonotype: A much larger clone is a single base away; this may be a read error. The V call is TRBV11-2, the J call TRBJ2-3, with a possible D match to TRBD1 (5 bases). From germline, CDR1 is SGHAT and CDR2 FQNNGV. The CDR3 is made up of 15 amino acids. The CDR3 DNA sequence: TGTGCCAGCAGCTTGAACATGTTTAGCACAGGTACGCAGTATTTT. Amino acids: CASSLNMFSTGTQYF.

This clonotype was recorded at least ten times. This CDR3 reads CASSYTSGAQETQYF. The CDR3 DNA follows: TGTGCCAGCAGTTACACTAGCGGGGCGCAAGAGACCCAGTACTTC. The rearrangement links TRBV11-2 to TRBJ2-5; 10 bases fit TRBD2. The CDR3 extends over 15 amino acids. Germline V gives CDR1 SGHAT, CDR2 FQNNGV. The junction had 6 bases not matched to a gene; V was cut back by 6 bases and J by 2 bases.

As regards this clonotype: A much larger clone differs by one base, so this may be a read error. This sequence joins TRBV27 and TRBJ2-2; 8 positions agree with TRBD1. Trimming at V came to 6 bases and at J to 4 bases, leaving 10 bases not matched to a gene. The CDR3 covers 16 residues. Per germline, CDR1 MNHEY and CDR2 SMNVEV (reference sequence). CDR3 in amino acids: CASSLTGARSTGELFF. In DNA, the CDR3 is TGTGCCAGCAGCCTGACAGGGGCTAGGAGCACCGGGGAGCTGTTTTTT.

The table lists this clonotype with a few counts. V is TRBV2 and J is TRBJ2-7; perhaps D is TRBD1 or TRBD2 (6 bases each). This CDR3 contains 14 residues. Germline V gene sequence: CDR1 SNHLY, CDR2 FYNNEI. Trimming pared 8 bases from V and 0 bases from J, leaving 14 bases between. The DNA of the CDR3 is TGTGCCAGCCTTAGAGGAGGGGGCTCCTACGAGCAGTACTTC. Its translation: CASLRGGGSYEQYF.

CDR3 sequence: CASSHSTRAQETQYF. CDR3 nucleotides: TGCGCCAGCAGCCACTCGACTCGGGCTCAAGAGACCCAGTACTTC. This chain joins TRBV4-1 and TRBJ2-5; D gene uncertain. The CDR3 is 15 amino acids. Germline lookup yields CDR1 MGHRA and CDR2 YSYEKL. Trimming removed 3 bases at V and 2 bases at J, with 13 bases between.

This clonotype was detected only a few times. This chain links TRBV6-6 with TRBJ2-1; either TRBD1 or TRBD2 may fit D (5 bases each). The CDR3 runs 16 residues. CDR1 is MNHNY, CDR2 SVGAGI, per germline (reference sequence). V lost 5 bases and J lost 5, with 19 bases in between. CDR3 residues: CASSPPGPRADNEQFF. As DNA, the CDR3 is TGTGCCAGCAGTCCGCCGGGGCCCCGGGCGGACAATGAGCAGTTCTTC.

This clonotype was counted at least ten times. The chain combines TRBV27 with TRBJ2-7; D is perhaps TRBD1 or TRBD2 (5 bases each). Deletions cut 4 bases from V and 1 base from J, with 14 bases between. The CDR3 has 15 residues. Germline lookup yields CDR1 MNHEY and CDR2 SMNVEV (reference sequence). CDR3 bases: TGTGCCAGCAGTTCCCCCGGGGCAAGGTCCTACGAGCAGTACTTC. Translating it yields CASSSPGARSYEQYF.

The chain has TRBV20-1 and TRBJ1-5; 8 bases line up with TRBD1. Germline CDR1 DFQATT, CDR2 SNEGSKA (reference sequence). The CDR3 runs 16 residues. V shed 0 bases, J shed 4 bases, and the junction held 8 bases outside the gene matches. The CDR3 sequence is CSARDFGTGSNQPQHF. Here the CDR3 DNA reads TGCAGTGCTAGAGATTTTGGGACAGGAAGTAATCAGCCCCAGCATTTT.

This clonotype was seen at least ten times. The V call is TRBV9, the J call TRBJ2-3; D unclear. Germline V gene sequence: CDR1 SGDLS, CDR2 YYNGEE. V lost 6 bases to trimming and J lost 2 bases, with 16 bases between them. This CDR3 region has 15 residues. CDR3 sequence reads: CASNEAGRITDTQYF. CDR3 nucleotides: TGTGCCAGCAATGAGGCAGGCCGAATCACAGATACGCAGTATTTT.

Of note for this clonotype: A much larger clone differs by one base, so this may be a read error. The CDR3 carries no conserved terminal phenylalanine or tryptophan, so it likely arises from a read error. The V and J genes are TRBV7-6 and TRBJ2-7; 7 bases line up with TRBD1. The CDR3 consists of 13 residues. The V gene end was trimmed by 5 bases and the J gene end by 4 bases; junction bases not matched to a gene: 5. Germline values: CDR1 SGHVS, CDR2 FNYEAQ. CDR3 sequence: CASSARQGYEQYL. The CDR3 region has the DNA TGTGCCAGCAGCGCGCGACAGGGTTACGAGCAGTACCTC.

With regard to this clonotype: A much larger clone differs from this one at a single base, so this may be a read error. The CDR3 DNA follows: TGCAGTGGCGTAGGTGAGGGACAGGGAGCTTTAGGGACTGAAGCTTTCTTT. Translation: CSGVGEGQGALGTEAFF. The J gene is TRBJ1-1, the V gene TRBV20-1; 9 bases align to TRBD1. Germline loops: CDR1 DFQATT, CDR2 SNEGSKA (reference sequence). J lost 5 bases, V lost 7 bases, and 20 bases had no gene match. The CDR3 loop spans 17 amino acids.

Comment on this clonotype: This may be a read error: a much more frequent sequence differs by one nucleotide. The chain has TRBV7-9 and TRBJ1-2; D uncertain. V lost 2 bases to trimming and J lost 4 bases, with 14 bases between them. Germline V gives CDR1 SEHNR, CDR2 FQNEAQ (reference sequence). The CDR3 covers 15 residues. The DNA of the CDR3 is TGTGCCAGCAGCTTAACAGACGGATTTAGCTATGGCTACACCTTC. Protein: CASSLTDGFSYGYTF.

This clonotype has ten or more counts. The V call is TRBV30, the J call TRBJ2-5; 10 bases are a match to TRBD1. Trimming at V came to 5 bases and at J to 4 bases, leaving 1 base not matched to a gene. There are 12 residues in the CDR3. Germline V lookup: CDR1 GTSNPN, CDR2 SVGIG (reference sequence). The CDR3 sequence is CAWGTGVETQYF. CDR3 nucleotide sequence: TGTGCCTGGGGGACAGGGGTAGAGACCCAGTACTTC.

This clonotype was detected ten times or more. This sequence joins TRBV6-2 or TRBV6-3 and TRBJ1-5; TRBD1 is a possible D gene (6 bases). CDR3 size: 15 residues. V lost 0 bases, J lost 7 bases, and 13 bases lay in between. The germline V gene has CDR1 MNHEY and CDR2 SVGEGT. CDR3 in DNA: TGTGCCAGCAGTTACTCGGGGGCAGGGATCCAGCCCCAGCATTTT. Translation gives CASSYSGAGIQPQHF.

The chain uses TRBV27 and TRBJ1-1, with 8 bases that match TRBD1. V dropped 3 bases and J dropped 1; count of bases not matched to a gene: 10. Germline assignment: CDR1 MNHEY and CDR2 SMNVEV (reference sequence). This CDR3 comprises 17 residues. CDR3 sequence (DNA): TGTGCCAGCAGTTTGATCCCTACAGGGGGTAAGAACACTGAAGCTTTCTTT. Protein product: CASSLIPTGGKNTEAFF.

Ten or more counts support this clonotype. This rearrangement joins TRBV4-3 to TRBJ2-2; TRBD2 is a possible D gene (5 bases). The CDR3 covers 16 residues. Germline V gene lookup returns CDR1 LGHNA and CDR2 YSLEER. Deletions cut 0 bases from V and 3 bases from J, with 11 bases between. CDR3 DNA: TGCGCCAGCAGCCAAGATTGGAGGTCGTACACCGGGGAGCTGTTTTTT. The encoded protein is CASSQDWRSYTGELFF.

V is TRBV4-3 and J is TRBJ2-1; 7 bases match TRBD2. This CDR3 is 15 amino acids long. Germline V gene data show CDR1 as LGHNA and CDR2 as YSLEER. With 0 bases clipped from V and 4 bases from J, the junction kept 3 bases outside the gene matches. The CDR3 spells CASSQEWEGYNEQFF. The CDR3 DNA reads TGCGCCAGCAGCCAAGAGTGGGAGGGATACAATGAGCAGTTCTTC.

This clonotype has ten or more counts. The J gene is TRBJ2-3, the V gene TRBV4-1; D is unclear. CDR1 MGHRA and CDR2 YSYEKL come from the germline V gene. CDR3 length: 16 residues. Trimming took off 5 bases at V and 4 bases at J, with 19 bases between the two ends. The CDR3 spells CASSEYPPPGADTQYF. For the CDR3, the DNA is TGCGCCAGCAGCGAGTACCCCCCGCCAGGCGCAGATACGCAGTATTTT.

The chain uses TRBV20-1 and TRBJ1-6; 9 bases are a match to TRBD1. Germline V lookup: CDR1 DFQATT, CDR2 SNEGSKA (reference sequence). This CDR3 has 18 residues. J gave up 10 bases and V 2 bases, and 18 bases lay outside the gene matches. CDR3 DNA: TGCAGTGCTAGATCGCCGGGACAGGGACCCGGTAGGGGATCACCCCTCCACTTT. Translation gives CSARSPGQGPGRGSPLHF.

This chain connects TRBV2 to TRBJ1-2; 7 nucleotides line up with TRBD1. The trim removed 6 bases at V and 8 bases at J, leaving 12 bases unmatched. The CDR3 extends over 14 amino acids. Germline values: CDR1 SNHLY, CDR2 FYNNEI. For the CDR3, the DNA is TGTGCCAGCAGCGAGAGTCCGACAGGGAAAGGCTACACCTTC. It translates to CASSESPTGKGYTF. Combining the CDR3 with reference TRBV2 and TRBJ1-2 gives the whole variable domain EPEVTQTPSHQVTQMGQEVILRCVPISNHLYFYWYRQILGQKVEFLVSFYNNEISEKSEIFDDQFSVERPDGSNFTLKIRSTKLEDSAMYFCASSESPTGKGYTFGSGTRLTVV.

The CDR3 here is CASSPTPAAGTGELFF. The DNA for the CDR3 is TGCGCCAGCAGCCCCACACCCGCCGCGGGCACCGGGGAGCTGTTTTTT. The chain employs TRBV5-1 and TRBJ2-2, with a weak D call TRBD2 (5 bases). The CDR3 is 16 residues long. The ends were cut back, 4 bases at V and 4 bases at J, with 17 bases in the middle. Per germline, CDR1 SGHRS and CDR2 YFSETQ.

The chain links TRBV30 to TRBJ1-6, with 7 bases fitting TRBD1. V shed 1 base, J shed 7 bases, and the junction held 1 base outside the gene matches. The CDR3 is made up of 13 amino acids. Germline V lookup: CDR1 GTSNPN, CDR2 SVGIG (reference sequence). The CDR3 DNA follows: TGTGCCTGGAGTGGAGGGGGCAATTCACCCCTCCACTTT. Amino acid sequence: CAWSGGGNSPLHF.

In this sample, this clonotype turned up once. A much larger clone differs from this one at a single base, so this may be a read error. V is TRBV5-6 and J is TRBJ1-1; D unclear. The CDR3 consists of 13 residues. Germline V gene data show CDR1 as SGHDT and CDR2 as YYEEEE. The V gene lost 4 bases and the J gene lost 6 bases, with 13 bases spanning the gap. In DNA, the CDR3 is TGTGCCAGCAGCCACTCAGCAAGCGCTGAAGCTTTCTTT. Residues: CASSHSASAEAFF.

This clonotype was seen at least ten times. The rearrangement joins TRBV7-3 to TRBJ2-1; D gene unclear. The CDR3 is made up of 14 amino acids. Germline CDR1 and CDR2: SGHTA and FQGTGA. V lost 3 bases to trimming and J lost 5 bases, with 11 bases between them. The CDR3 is CASSFSEIDNEQFF. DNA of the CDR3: TGTGCCAGCAGCTTTAGTGAGATTGACAATGAGCAGTTCTTC.

The CDR3 DNA sequence: TGTGCCTTCGGAGGGGGCGCGCCCTACGAGCAGTACTTC. Protein sequence: CAFGGGAPYEQYF. This chain joins TRBV3-1 and TRBJ2-7; possible D gene TRBD1, 7 bases. V gave up 11 bases and J gave up 2 bases, with 16 bases separating them. Germline V gene data show CDR1 as LGHDT and CDR2 as YNNKEL (reference sequence). The CDR3 is made up of 13 amino acids.

The CDR3 DNA sequence: TGTGCCAGCGCCCTTGCACCGCGGTGGACCGGGGAGCTGTTTTTT. It specifies CASALAPRWTGELFF. This chain uses TRBV13 with TRBJ2-2, with D uncertain. Trimming shortened V by 8 bases and J by 5 bases, and 18 bases separated the two germline ends. The CDR3 loop spans 15 amino acids. Germline V CDR1 and CDR2: PRHDT, FYEKMQ (reference sequence).

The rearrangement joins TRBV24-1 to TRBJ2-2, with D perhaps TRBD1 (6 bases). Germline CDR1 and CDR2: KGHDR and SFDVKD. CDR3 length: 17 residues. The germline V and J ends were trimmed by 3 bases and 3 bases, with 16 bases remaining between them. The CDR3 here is CATSDLTQGQDTGELFF. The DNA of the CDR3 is TGTGCCACCAGTGATCTGACACAGGGTCAAGACACCGGGGAGCTGTTTTTT.